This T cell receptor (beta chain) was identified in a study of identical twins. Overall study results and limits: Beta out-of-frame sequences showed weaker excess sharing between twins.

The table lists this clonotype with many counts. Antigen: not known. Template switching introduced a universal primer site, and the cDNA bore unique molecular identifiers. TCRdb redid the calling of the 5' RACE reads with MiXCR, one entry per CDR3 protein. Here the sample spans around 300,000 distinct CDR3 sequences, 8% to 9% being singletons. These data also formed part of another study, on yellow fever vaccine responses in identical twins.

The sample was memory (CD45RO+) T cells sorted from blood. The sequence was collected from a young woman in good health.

This CDR3 is CASSLWTEVWGYNEQFF. CDR3 sequence (DNA): TGCGCCAGCAGCCTATGGACAGAAGTTTGGGGATACAATGAGCAGTTCTTC. The chain has TRBV5-1 and TRBJ2-1; a possible D gene is TRBD1 (6 bases). Deletions cut 4 bases from V and 4 bases from J, with 21 bases between. The germline V gene has CDR1 SGHRS and CDR2 YFSETQ. There are 17 residues in the CDR3. The whole variable domain, filled in from reference TRBV5-1 and TRBJ2-1, reads KAGVTQTPRYLIKTRGQQVTLSCSPISGHRSVSWYQQTPGQGLQFLFEYFSETQRNKGNFPGRFSGRQFSNSRSEMNVSTLELGDSALYLCASSLWTEVWGYNEQFFGPGTRLTVL.